The 17 T cell receptor beta chains below all came from one sample that was sequenced in a study of OX40 agonist ivuxolimab in advanced cancers. TCRdb's copy holds only in-frame clones and misses some; the assay was immunoSEQ multiplex PCR. The sample has roughly 81,000 clones, approximately 85% seen once. The sequencing used CD4+ or CD8+ T cells sorted from blood, collected in a trial of the OX40 agonist ivuxolimab. The source of these receptors is an adult with an advanced solid tumor such as melanoma, head and neck, liver or kidney cancer.

This clone was detected a few times. The rearrangement links TRBV30 to TRBJ1-1; no reliable D call. Germline CDR1 is GTSNPN and CDR2 is SVGIG (reference sequence). This CDR3 has 12 amino acids. With 6 bases removed from V and 5 bases from J, the gap between germline ends came to 13 bases. The CDR3 spells CACRTGKTEAFF. CDR3 DNA sequence: TGTGCCTGCCGGACGGGGAAAACTGAAGCTTTCTTT.

This rearrangement joins TRBV5-6 to TRBJ2-7, with 11 nucleotides matching TRBD2. The CDR3 totals 15 residues. V lost 0 bases and J lost 3; bases outside the gene matches: 2. Germline V lookup: CDR1 SGHDT, CDR2 YYEEEE. CDR3: CASSLGTSGLYEQYF. In nucleotides, the CDR3 is TGTGCCAGCAGCTTGGGGACTAGCGGGCTCTACGAGCAGTACTTC.

J is TRBJ2-7 and V is TRBV7-2; D is possibly TRBD1 (5 bases). From germline, CDR1 is SGHTA and CDR2 FQGNSA. The CDR3 has 14 amino acids. V dropped 3 bases and J dropped 2 bases, with 11 bases sitting between them. CDR3 sequence (DNA): TGTGCCAGCAGCTTGAGGTTGGGGCCCTACGAGCAGTACTTC. It translates to CASSLRLGPYEQYF.

The rearrangement uses TRBV9 and TRBJ2-7; maybe TRBD1 (6 bases). V was trimmed by 0 bases and J by 5 bases, leaving 12 bases between them. The CDR3 extends over 14 amino acids. Germline-derived CDR1 and CDR2 are SGDLS and YYNGEE. In DNA, the CDR3 is TGTGCCAGCAGCGTAGGGGGACAAAACCACGAGCAGTACTTC. Protein: CASSVGGQNHEQYF. Full variable domain (remainder filled in from reference TRBV9 and TRBJ2-7): DSGVTQTPKHLITATGQRVTLRCSPRSGDLSVYWYQQSLDQGLQFLIQYYNGEERAKGNILERFSAQQFPDLHSELNLSSLELGDSALYFCASSVGGQNHEQYFGPGTRLTVT.

The CDR3 DNA follows: TGTGCCAGCAGTTACGGACGGACGGCGGGGGCCGAGCAGTACTTC. It specifies CASSYGRTAGAEQYF. The chain has TRBV6-6 and TRBJ2-5; D may be TRBD2 (7 bases). The end of the DNA aligns better with TRBJ2-7, so the J call may be wrong. Germline V gene lookup returns CDR1 MNHNY and CDR2 SVGAGI (reference sequence). The CDR3 has 15 amino acids.

The genes are TRBV4-3 and TRBJ2-1; 10 nucleotides align to TRBD2. Germline lookup yields CDR1 LGHNA and CDR2 YSLEER. The CDR3 extends over 17 amino acids. Trimming at V came to 1 base and at J to 7 bases, leaving 10 bases not matched to a gene. The CDR3 DNA reads as TGCGCCAGCAGCCAAGCCCCAGGCGAGCGGGGGGGGAATGAGCAGTTCTTC. It specifies CASSQAPGERGGNEQFF.

This clone was recorded once. The chain recombines TRBV7-9 with TRBJ2-5; the match to TRBD2 covers 8 bases. Germline CDR1 and CDR2: SEHNR and FQNEAQ (reference sequence). The CDR3 has 17 residues. V gave up 3 bases and J gave up 1 base; unmatched junction bases: 10. CDR3 protein: CASSLGSASGPQETQYF. CDR3 nucleotide sequence: TGTGCCAGCAGCTTGGGTTCGGCTAGCGGGCCCCAAGAGACCCAGTACTTC.

V and J are TRBV4-2 and TRBJ2-2; TRBD2 agrees at 9 bases. Trimming took 0 bases from V and 5 from J; bases not matched to a gene: 10. Germline V CDR1 and CDR2: LGHNA, YNFKEQ. This CDR3 contains 18 residues. The CDR3 DNA sequence: TGTGCCAGCAGCCAAGAGGGATTCACACTAGCGGGTACCGGGGAGCTGTTTTTT. This gives the protein CASSQEGFTLAGTGELFF.

This clone was detected only a few times. The rearrangement uses TRBV27 and TRBJ1-6; unclear D gene. The CDR3 covers 12 residues. CDR1 is MNHEY, CDR2 SMNVEV, per germline (reference sequence). V dropped 6 bases and J dropped 9 bases, with 9 bases sitting between them. The CDR3 is CASRAPTSPLHF. The CDR3, as DNA: TGTGCCAGCAGAGCCCCGACTTCACCCCTCCACTTT.

The rearrangement joins TRBV7-2 to TRBJ2-1, with 12 bases aligning to TRBD2. Germline V gene data show CDR1 as SGHTA and CDR2 as FQGNSA. V dropped 1 base and J dropped 7; count of bases not matched to a gene: 14. The CDR3 runs 19 residues. The CDR3 sequence: CASSLGAGGLAGSGNEQFF. In DNA, the CDR3 is TGTGCCAGCAGCTTAGGCGCGGGGGGACTAGCGGGTTCTGGGAATGAGCAGTTCTTC. The full variable domain, with the rest looked up from reference TRBV7-2 and TRBJ2-1, is GAGVSQSPSNKVTEKGKDVELRCDPISGHTALYWYRQSLGQGLEFLIYFQGNSAPDKSGLPSDRFSAERTGGSVSTLTIQRTQQEDSAVYLCASSLGAGGLAGSGNEQFFGPGTRLTVL.

The chain recombines TRBV5-1 with TRBJ2-3, with a weak D call TRBD2 (6 bases). CDR1 and CDR2 from the germline V gene are SGHRS and YFSETQ. Trimming cost V 3 bases and J 1 base, with 15 bases left between them. The length of the CDR3 is 16 residues. In nucleotides, the CDR3 is TGCGCCAGCAGCTCCCGGCGGGAAATCGGCACAGATACGCAGTATTTT. Amino acids: CASSSRREIGTDTQYF.

This chain links TRBV18 with TRBJ2-7, with TRBD1 matching 9 bases. The trim removed 6 bases at V and 2 bases at J, leaving 5 bases unmatched. Germline V gives CDR1 KGHSH, CDR2 LQKENI. This CDR3 contains 14 residues. The chain's CDR3 is CASSETGGPYEQYF. The CDR3 DNA is TGTGCCAGCTCCGAGACAGGGGGACCCTACGAGCAGTACTTC. Looking up the rest from reference TRBV18 and TRBJ2-7 gives the full variable domain: NAGVMQNPRHLVRRRGQEARLRCSPMKGHSHVYWYRQLPEEGLKFMVYLQKENIIDESGMPKERFSAEFPKEGPSILRIQQVVRGDSAAYFCASSETGGPYEQYFGPGTRLTVT.

This sequence joins TRBV5-8 and TRBJ2-2; the D gene is possibly TRBD1 (5 bases). The germline V and J ends were trimmed by 3 bases and 6 bases, with 12 bases remaining between them. The CDR3 totals 14 residues. From germline, CDR1 is SGHTS and CDR2 YDEGEE. The CDR3: CASSSGIRAGELFF. CDR3 nucleotides: TGTGCCAGCAGCTCAGGGATACGCGCCGGGGAGCTGTTTTTT.

CDR3 residues: CASSAQEAGDVYEQYF. CDR3 DNA: TGTGCCAGCAGCGCGCAGGAGGCAGGGGATGTCTACGAGCAGTACTTC. The chain joins TRBV9 to TRBJ2-7; D is possibly TRBD1 (6 bases). The CDR3 is 16 residues long. V lost 3 bases, J lost 3 bases, and 19 bases lay in between. The V gene's germline CDR1 is SGDLS and CDR2 YYNGEE.

This clone was detected only once. CDR3 sequence reads: CASSQALSSYNEQFF. CDR3 DNA: TGCGCCAGCAGTCAAGCTCTTAGCTCCTACAATGAGCAGTTCTTC. The genes are TRBV10-1 and TRBJ2-1; D not certain. Germline assignment: CDR1 WNHNN and CDR2 SYGVQD (reference sequence). The V end was cut by 5 bases, the J end by 0 bases, with 11 bases between. The CDR3 length is 15 residues.

The V call is TRBV5-4, the J call TRBJ2-7; D unclear. Between the trimmed V and J ends, which lost 3 bases and 3 bases, there was a span of 13 bases. This CDR3 contains 14 residues. CDR1 and CDR2 (germline): SGHNT, YYREEE (reference sequence). The CDR3 sequence: CASSSNKDGYEQYF. CDR3 DNA sequence: TGTGCCAGCAGCTCGAATAAGGACGGCTACGAGCAGTACTTC.

In this sample, this clone turned up a few times. This chain connects TRBV6-1 to TRBJ2-7, with D unclear. The CDR3 extends over 14 amino acids. Germline V CDR1 and CDR2: MNHNS, SASEGT. Between the trimmed V and J ends, which lost 5 bases and 1 base, there was a span of 12 bases. The CDR3 loop reads CASSTNGGSYEQYF. The CDR3 bases are TGTGCCAGCAGTACCAACGGCGGATCCTACGAGCAGTACTTC.